The rows below give T cell receptor beta chains drawn from one sample of a study of Ad26.COV2.S vaccination and SARS-CoV-2 variants. The method was immunoSEQ multiplex PCR; TCRdb's version includes in-frame clones alone and lacks a portion of them. The repertoire has 300,000 to 400,000 clones, approximately 90% of them found once; the top ten carry 5%. Material: peripheral blood, obtained in a trial of Ad26.COV2.S vaccine versus placebo. These TCRs come from a person aged 18-60 years who received the Ad26.COV2.S COVID-19 vaccine or a placebo. The CDR3 runs from the conserved cysteine through the conserved F or W. Expanded clones get a size class; other rows say once, few or many, or leave the size out.

CDR3 protein,V gene,J gene,clone size
CASSTDGSNTEAFF,TRBV27,TRBJ1-1,-
CASSPRYIPGLATDTQYF,TRBV4-3,TRBJ2-3,-
CATSAGVQETQYF,TRBV24-1,TRBJ2-5,-
CASNSGGKQETQYF,TRBV5-1,TRBJ2-5,-
CSASNGRSEQYF,TRBV20-1,TRBJ2-7,-
CASSYSQGASTEAFF,TRBV6-5,TRBJ1-1,-
CASSEYFLGQDGNTIYF,TRBV6-1,TRBJ1-3,-
CASSKVDRLPCICGRPQETQYF,TRBV21-1,TRBJ2-5,-
CASSRARNTEAFF,TRBV12-3/TRBV12-4,TRBJ1-1,-
CASSVVSGWGETQYF,TRBV9,TRBJ2-5,-
CASSMDTDEQYF,TRBV7-9,TRBJ2-7,-
CASSPRTSLSDTQYF,TRBV5-1,TRBJ2-3,-
CASSLSGGLGSTEAFF,TRBV27,TRBJ1-1,-
CASSDWASGEAFF,TRBV10-1,TRBJ1-1,-
CASNPVGNTGELFF,TRBV19,TRBJ2-2,-
CASSVDPRGSYEQYF,TRBV5-4,TRBJ2-7,once